The 16 T cell receptor beta chains given below trace back to one sample, sequenced in a study of T-cell memory formation after mild COVID-19. Using its own MiXCR run on the 5' RACE reads, TCRdb lists one record per CDR3 protein. The sample shows roughly 400,000 distinct CDR3 sequences, around 17% of them seen only once. Sequenced input: PBMCs or a T cell subset sorted from them (not recorded which). The source of these receptors is a man between 18 and 35 years old who had mild COVID-19 (a few samples of this study predate the infection). Cell type and time point are not known.

The V call is TRBV24-1, the J call TRBJ1-6, with a possible D match to TRBD1 (6 bases). This CDR3 has 13 amino acids. In germline, CDR1 is KGHDR, CDR2 SFDVKD. Between the trimmed V and J ends, which lost 12 bases and 7 bases, there was a span of 15 bases. CDR3 nucleotides: TGTGCCGTCATACAGGGTGGAAATTCACCCCTCCACTTT. Translation: CAVIQGGNSPLHF.

This clonotype was counted only a few times. The chain has TRBV5-1 and TRBJ1-6; D ambiguous. V lost 2 bases, J lost 9 bases, and 6 bases lay in between. Germline assignment: CDR1 SGHRS and CDR2 YFSETQ. This CDR3 is built from 12 residues. The chain's CDR3 is CASSFDGSPLHF. The CDR3 nucleotides read TGCGCCAGCAGCTTTGACGGTTCACCCCTCCACTTT.

A few counts support this clonotype. The chain carries TRBV29-1 and TRBJ2-1; possibly TRBD1 for D (5 bases). V lost 3 bases and J 7 bases, leaving 16 bases between the germline ends. The CDR3 is 14 residues long. The V gene's germline CDR1 is SQVTM and CDR2 ANQGSEA. The CDR3 reads CSVDRARGGNEQFF. DNA of the CDR3: TGCAGCGTTGACCGGGCAAGGGGTGGGAATGAGCAGTTCTTC.

This clonotype has a count of ten or more. The J gene is TRBJ2-1, the V gene TRBV9; 11 bases are a match to TRBD2. The CDR3 covers 15 residues. Unmatched junction bases numbered 10, after V lost 4 bases and J lost 10 bases. Germline CDR1 reads SGDLS; CDR2 reads YYNGEE. The CDR3 is CASSPGLAGSMEQFF. CDR3 sequence (DNA): TGTGCCAGCAGCCCCGGACTAGCGGGCTCCATGGAGCAGTTCTTC.

The chain combines TRBV4-2 with TRBJ2-4, with D unresolved. CDR1 is LGHNA and CDR2 is YNFKEQ in the germline V gene. This CDR3 is 21 amino acids long. The V end was cut by 2 bases, the J end by 0 bases, with 26 bases between. In DNA form, the CDR3 reads TGTGCCAGCAGCCAATATTTCATTGGTCGAGGAAGAACACAAGCCAAAAACATTCAGTACTTC. Residues: CASSQYFIGRGRTQAKNIQYF.

In this sample, this clonotype turned up a few times. The V call is TRBV6-1, the J call TRBJ2-7; TRBD1 matches 8 bases. J lost 5 bases, V lost 3 bases, and 6 bases had no gene match. The CDR3 is made up of 14 amino acids. Germline V lookup: CDR1 MNHNS, CDR2 SASEGT. CDR3 coding DNA: TGTGCCAGCAGTGAGGACAGGGCTTCAGACGAGCAGTACTTC. Its translation is CASSEDRASDEQYF.

The rearrangement joins TRBV7-8 to TRBJ1-1; TRBD1 aligns across 7 bases. Looked up from germline, CDR1 is SGHVS and CDR2 is FQNEAQ. This CDR3 has 15 residues. With 5 bases clipped from V and 1 base from J, the junction kept 7 bases outside the gene matches. The CDR3 here is CASSGSGQQNTEAFF. CDR3 nucleotides: TGTGCCAGCAGCGGATCGGGACAGCAGAACACTGAAGCTTTCTTT.

V usage is TRBV2 and J usage is TRBJ2-5; TRBD1 is a possible D gene (6 bases). The CDR3 is 13 amino acids. In germline, CDR1 is SNHLY, CDR2 FYNNEI. Trimming shortened V by 6 bases and J by 0 bases, and 8 bases separated the two germline ends. The CDR3, as DNA: TGTGCCAGCAGATGGGACAACCAAGAGACCCAGTACTTC. Encoded protein: CASRWDNQETQYF. The whole variable domain, filled in from reference TRBV2 and TRBJ2-5, reads EPEVTQTPSHQVTQMGQEVILRCVPISNHLYFYWYRQILGQKVEFLVSFYNNEISEKSEIFDDQFSVERPDGSNFTLKIRSTKLEDSAMYFCASRWDNQETQYFGPGTRLLVL.

This clonotype was observed a few times. The chain has TRBV23-1 and TRBJ2-7, with D possibly TRBD2 on 5 matching bases. TRBV23-1 is placed among ORFs of uncertain function. V was clipped by 1 base and J by 6 bases, with 10 bases between them. This CDR3 has 13 residues. The CDR3 spells CASSQYGVCEQYF. As DNA, the CDR3 is TGCGCCAGCAGTCAATACGGGGTGTGCGAGCAGTACTTC.

The chain uses TRBV14 and TRBJ1-5, with unresolved D. This CDR3 is built from 13 residues. The V end lost 2 bases, the J end lost 4 bases, and 6 bases lay between the germline ends. The germline CDR1 and CDR2 sequences are SGHDN and FVKESK. The CDR3 coding sequence is TGTGCCAGCAGCCAATTCGGGAATCAGCCCCAGCATTTT. This codes for CASSQFGNQPQHF.

This clonotype was observed a handful of times. The DNA for the CDR3 is TGCGCCAGCAGCTCCTCTCGGCGGGGGCCTCACGGTAGCACAGATACGCAGTATTTT. This encodes CASSSSRRGPHGSTDTQYF. The chain joins TRBV5-1 to TRBJ2-3; a weak D match, TRBD2 (7 bases). The CDR3 spans 19 residues. Germline values: CDR1 SGHRS, CDR2 YFSETQ. The ends were cut back, 3 bases at V and 0 bases at J, with 23 bases in the middle. Based on the CDR3 plus reference TRBV5-1 and TRBJ2-3, the full variable domain is KAGVTQTPRYLIKTRGQQVTLSCSPISGHRSVSWYQQTPGQGLQFLFEYFSETQRNKGNFPGRFSGRQFSNSRSEMNVSTLELGDSALYLCASSSSRRGPHGSTDTQYFGPGTRLTVL.

This clonotype was seen ten or more times. This chain joins TRBV4-3 and TRBJ2-3, with D tentatively TRBD2 (6 bases). The V and J ends lost 1 base and 3 bases respectively, with 8 bases between them. Germline V gene sequence: CDR1 LGHNA, CDR2 YSLEER. CDR3 size: 14 residues. The CDR3: CASSQAGDTDTQYF. The DNA for the CDR3 is TGCGCCAGCAGCCAAGCGGGGGATACAGATACGCAGTATTTT.

The chain recombines TRBV7-9 with TRBJ1-4; no clear D gene. The CDR3 contains 16 residues. Trimming took off 4 bases at V and 0 bases at J, with 12 bases between the two ends. Germline-derived CDR1 and CDR2 are SEHNR and FQNEAQ (reference sequence). Here the CDR3 DNA reads TGTGCCAGCAGCTCACCCCGGGCGACAACTAATGAAAAACTGTTTTTT. This gives the protein CASSSPRATTNEKLFF.

V and J are TRBV7-9 and TRBJ1-2; D unclear. CDR1 and CDR2 (germline): SEHNR, FQNEAQ (reference sequence). Trimming cost V 3 bases and J 1 base, with 9 bases left between them. The CDR3 sequence is 14 residues long. The CDR3 loop reads CASSFGALNYGYTF. CDR3 bases: TGTGCCAGCAGCTTCGGCGCCCTTAACTATGGCTACACCTTC.

V gene TRBV7-2 combines with J gene TRBJ2-5; 8 positions agree with TRBD2. The germline gives CDR1 SGHTA, CDR2 FQGNSA. The CDR3 loop spans 15 amino acids. The trim removed 5 bases at V and 6 bases at J, leaving 11 bases unmatched. The CDR3 bases are TGTGCCAGCAGCCTATTCGGGGGGGCCCTTCAGACCCAGTACTTC. Protein: CASSLFGGALQTQYF.

This clonotype was picked up a small number of times. This chain links TRBV5-1 with TRBJ2-5; D gene uncertain. Deletions cut 0 bases from V and 5 bases from J, with 17 bases between. The CDR3 is 16 residues long. Germline CDR1 is SGHRS and CDR2 is YFSETQ. The CDR3 loop is CASSLALSGVGETQYF. The CDR3 nucleotides are TGCGCCAGCAGCTTGGCTCTCAGTGGCGTCGGTGAGACCCAGTACTTC. Full variable domain (outside the CDR3, taken from reference TRBV5-1 and TRBJ2-5): KAGVTQTPRYLIKTRGQQVTLSCSPISGHRSVSWYQQTPGQGLQFLFEYFSETQRNKGNFPGRFSGRQFSNSRSEMNVSTLELGDSALYLCASSLALSGVGETQYFGPGTRLLVL.